These T cell receptor beta chains were read from a single sample in a study of post-analysis software for immune sequencing data. TCRdb recomputed calls from the PCR reads with MiXCR, one row per CDR3 protein. The sample includes more than 450,000 distinct CDR3 sequences, roughly two fifths of them seen just once. Sequencing was done on a sample of blood. The receptor source for this set is a girl between 10 and 17 years old with multiple sclerosis. Both conserved end residues are part of each CDR3. The D gene is left open where the match is weak. Some rows have no size entry. The others give once, few or many, or a class for an expanded clone.

CDR3nt	CDR3aa	d_gene	v_gene	j_gene	abundance
TGTGCCATCCAGTCTCTCGCGGGACCAAACAATGAGCAGTTCTTC	CAIQSLAGPNNEQFF	NA	TRBV10-3	TRBJ2-1	NA
TGTGCCAGCAGCTCCTCCACTATCCTCTACGAGCAGTACTTC	CASSSSTILYEQYF	NA	TRBV7-2	TRBJ2-7	NA
TGTGCTAGCAGCTTAGCGGGAGTAAGGGATGAGCAGTTCTTC	CASSLAGVRDEQFF	TRBD2	TRBV7-7	TRBJ2-1	NA
TGTGCCAGCAGCTTACAGGGGAACGGGGAGCTCTTTTTT	CASSLQGNGELFF	TRBD1	TRBV5-4	TRBJ2-2	NA
TGTGCCAGCAGTCGTACGGTGAGCTCTGGGGCCAACGTCCTGACTTTC	CASSRTVSSGANVLTF	NA	TRBV6-6	TRBJ2-6	few
TGTGCCAGCAGCCCGCGTTATGGCGAAAACATTCAGTACTTC	CASSPRYGENIQYF	NA	TRBV7-9	TRBJ2-4	NA
TGTGCCAGCAGCCAAGGACCCCTTGGGGCAGATACGCAGTATTTT	CASSQGPLGADTQYF	NA	TRBV3-1	TRBJ2-3	few
TGTGCCAGCAGCTACGGGCCTTCCGACTACGAGCAGTACTTC	CASSYGPSDYEQYF	NA	TRBV5-4	TRBJ2-7	NA
TGTGCCAGCAGCTCAAGAATGGGCAGGGACGGAACAGATACGCAGTATTTT	CASSSRMGRDGTDTQYF	NA	TRBV5-8	TRBJ2-3	NA
TGTGCCAGCAGTTGGAGGGCCCCCCGCAATGGCTACACCTTC	CASSWRAPRNGYTF	NA	TRBV5-6	TRBJ1-2	NA
TGTGCCAGCAGCTTAGCCTGGCGCGGTGAGCAGTTCTTC	CASSLAWRGEQFF	NA	TRBV7-9	TRBJ2-1	NA
TGTGCCACCAGTGACATAAACGGGCAGTTCTTC	CATSDINGQFF	NA	TRBV24-1	TRBJ2-1	NA
TGCAGTGCTAGAGAGGCTGGCGGGACGTACAACGAGCAGTACTTC	CSAREAGGTYNEQYF	NA	TRBV20-1	TRBJ2-7	few
TGCGCCAGCAGCTTCAATGACAGATCCTCCTACGAGCAGTACTTC	CASSFNDRSSYEQYF	NA	TRBV5-1	TRBJ2-7	NA